The 28 T cell receptor beta chains in this list originate from one sample, sequenced in a study of OX40 agonist ivuxolimab in advanced cancers. Generated by immunoSEQ multiplex PCR, the TCRdb table keeps only in-frame clones and is missing some. The table has some 41,000 clones, about 89% seen once. The input for sequencing was CD4+ or CD8+ T cells sorted from blood, taken in a trial of the OX40 agonist ivuxolimab. The receptors were sampled from an adult with an advanced solid tumor such as melanoma, head and neck, liver or kidney cancer.

The genes are TRBV7-2 and TRBJ2-1, with D possibly TRBD2 on 6 matching bases. Trimming took 5 bases from V and 14 from J, leaving 16 bases between them. The germline V gene encodes CDR1 SGHTA and CDR2 FQGNSA. The CDR3 runs 12 residues. This CDR3 is CASSPGRTGEFF. The CDR3, as DNA: TGTGCCAGCAGCCCTGGGAGGACTGGGGAGTTCTTC.

In its sample, this clone was seen a few times. J is TRBJ1-2 and V is TRBV19; D remains unclear. The length of the CDR3 is 13 residues. Trimming took off 4 bases at V and 3 bases at J, with 9 bases between the two ends. Germline V gene sequence: CDR1 LNHDA, CDR2 SQIVND (reference sequence). CDR3 protein: CASSTAGHYGYTF. The CDR3 DNA follows: TGTGCCAGTAGTACGGCAGGCCACTATGGCTACACCTTC.

The genes are TRBV16 and TRBJ1-2; perhaps TRBD1 as D (5 bases). The germline V gene encodes CDR1 KGHSY and CDR2 FQNENV. Trimming stripped 1 base from V and 2 bases from J, with 11 bases between. This CDR3 is 15 amino acids long. The CDR3 sequence is CASSQLEGINYGYTF. The CDR3 bases are TGTGCCAGCAGCCAATTGGAGGGGATAAACTATGGCTACACCTTC. The full variable domain, completed using reference TRBV16 and TRBJ1-2, is GEEVAQTPKHLVRGEGQKAKLYCAPIKGHSYVFWYQQVLKNEFKFLISFQNENVFDETGMPKERFSAKCLPNSPCSLEIQATKLEDSAVYFCASSQLEGINYGYTFGSGTRLTVV.

The V gene is TRBV6-1, the J gene TRBJ2-7, with D unresolved. CDR1 MNHNS and CDR2 SASEGT come from the germline V gene. Trimming pared 6 bases from V and 3 bases from J, leaving 3 bases between. There are 10 residues in the CDR3. CDR3 in DNA: TGTGCCAGCAGGAACTACGAGCAGTACTTC. Protein sequence: CASRNYEQYF.

The chain combines TRBV19 with TRBJ1-1, with D unresolved. The germline gives CDR1 LNHDA, CDR2 SQIVND (reference sequence). CDR3 size: 13 residues. Trimming left V 0 bases short and J 5 bases short, with 7 bases between. CDR3 bases: TGTGCCAGTAGTATAGAACACCAGACTGAAGCTTTCTTT. This translates into CASSIEHQTEAFF. Together with reference TRBV19 and TRBJ1-1, the CDR3 gives the full variable domain: DGGITQSPKYLFRKEGQNVTLSCEQNLNHDAMYWYRQDPGQGLRLIYYSQIVNDFQKGDIAEGYSVSREKKESFPLTVTSAQKNPTAFYLCASSIEHQTEAFFGQGTRLTVV.

The V call is TRBV7-2, the J call TRBJ2-5; D unclear. CDR1 is SGHTA, CDR2 FQGNSA, per germline. Trimming removed 5 bases from V and 5 bases from J, with 15 bases in between. The CDR3 has 14 amino acids. The CDR3 region is CASSPMPTRETQYF. The DNA for the CDR3 is TGTGCCAGCAGCCCCATGCCAACCAGGGAGACCCAGTACTTC.

This rearrangement joins TRBV4-1 to TRBJ2-6, with unresolved D. The germline V gene encodes CDR1 MGHRA and CDR2 YSYEKL. Trimming pared 0 bases from V and 7 bases from J, leaving 1 base between. The CDR3 contains 12 residues. CDR3 nucleotide sequence: TGCGCCAGCAGCCAAGATGCCAACGTCCTGACTTTC. Protein product: CASSQDANVLTF.

The V call is TRBV5-1, the J call TRBJ2-3; 8 bases line up with TRBD2. Trimming cost V 7 bases and J 0 bases; bases outside gene matches: 13. The CDR3 consists of 17 residues. CDR1 and CDR2 from the germline V gene are SGHRS and YFSETQ. This CDR3 is CASSGREVQSSTDTQYF. The CDR3 DNA follows: TGCGCCAGCTCGGGGCGGGAGGTTCAATCTAGCACAGATACGCAGTATTTT. Filled out from reference TRBV5-1 and TRBJ2-3, the complete variable domain reads KAGVTQTPRYLIKTRGQQVTLSCSPISGHRSVSWYQQTPGQGLQFLFEYFSETQRNKGNFPGRFSGRQFSNSRSEMNVSTLELGDSALYLCASSGREVQSSTDTQYFGPGTRLTVL.

The V and J genes are TRBV5-4 and TRBJ2-7; tentative D call: TRBD1 (5 bases). The CDR3 is 14 amino acids. The V end was cut by 0 bases, the J end by 3 bases, with 10 bases between. CDR1 and CDR2 (germline): SGHNT, YYREEE (reference sequence). The CDR3 is CASSLGQGHYEQYF. CDR3 in DNA: TGTGCCAGCAGCTTGGGGCAGGGTCACTACGAGCAGTACTTC.

The rearrangement links TRBV6-6 to TRBJ1-1; the D is unclear. In germline, CDR1 is MNHNY, CDR2 SVGAGI (reference sequence). This CDR3 region has 13 residues. V was pared by 2 bases and J by 3 bases, with 7 bases between. The CDR3 nucleotides are TGTGCCAGCAGTTACCGAGGGCACACTGAAGCTTTCTTT. This codes for CASSYRGHTEAFF.

J is TRBJ1-1 and V is TRBV2, with TRBD1 matching 9 bases. The CDR3 is 13 amino acids. Germline values: CDR1 SNHLY, CDR2 FYNNEI. V shed 9 bases and J 5 bases; nucleotides not matched to a gene: 7. In DNA form, the CDR3 reads TGTGCCAGAACGGCAGACAGGGGGACTGAAGCTTTCTTT. Its translation is CARTADRGTEAFF.

This sequence joins TRBV2 and TRBJ1-5; D is unclear. Trimming shortened V by 11 bases and J by 7 bases, and 21 bases separated the two germline ends. Germline V CDR1 and CDR2: SNHLY, FYNNEI. The CDR3 is 14 residues long. The CDR3 region is CASEPERVGQPQHF. The CDR3 region has the DNA TGTGCCTCGGAGCCGGAACGTGTAGGGCAGCCCCAGCATTTT.

The chain uses TRBV7-2 and TRBJ1-5; 11 bases map to TRBD1. The CDR3 is made up of 16 amino acids. With 1 base clipped from V and 6 bases from J, the junction kept 5 bases outside the gene matches. The germline gives CDR1 SGHTA, CDR2 FQGNSA. The CDR3 DNA sequence: TGTGCCAGCAGCTTAGGTGGACAGGGGGCGATTCAGCCCCAGCATTTT. The encoded protein is CASSLGGQGAIQPQHF.

The genes are TRBV2 and TRBJ2-1, with 8 bases lining up with TRBD1. Germline V gene sequence: CDR1 SNHLY, CDR2 FYNNEI. The CDR3 loop spans 14 amino acids. V shed 6 bases and J 12 bases; nucleotides not matched to a gene: 13. The CDR3 sequence: CASSGQGVGFGQFF. The CDR3 DNA sequence: TGTGCCAGCAGCGGACAGGGAGTAGGCTTCGGGCAGTTCTTC.

The chain couples TRBV2 to TRBJ1-6; possibly TRBD1 for D (6 bases). In germline, CDR1 is SNHLY, CDR2 FYNNEI. V gave up 5 bases and J gave up 14 bases, with 16 bases separating them. The CDR3 totals 13 residues. CDR3 nucleotide sequence: TGTGCCAGCAGTTTGGGACATAGTCAGACCCTCCACTTT. Protein: CASSLGHSQTLHF.

The chain's CDR3 is CASSSAPDSLNTEAFF. The CDR3 DNA follows: TGTGCCAGCAGCTCAGCCCCGGACAGCCTGAACACTGAAGCTTTCTTT. The V gene is TRBV7-9, the J gene TRBJ1-1, with D possibly matching TRBD1 (6 bases). The V gene's germline CDR1 is SEHNR and CDR2 FQNEAQ (reference sequence). V was pared by 4 bases and J by 0 bases, with 15 bases between. This CDR3 region has 16 residues.

The V call is TRBV7-9, the J call TRBJ1-3; the match to TRBD1 covers 7 bases. Germline loops: CDR1 SEHNR, CDR2 FQNEAQ (reference sequence). The J segment lost 2 bases and the V segment lost 2 bases, leaving 3 bases of the junction unmatched. The CDR3 covers 15 residues. The CDR3 spells CASSLLGTAGNTIYF. The CDR3 nucleotides are TGTGCCAGCAGCTTACTCGGGACAGCTGGAAACACCATATATTTT.

This clone was observed a few times. This chain joins TRBV2 and TRBJ1-2; D is undetermined. Germline CDR1 and CDR2: SNHLY and FYNNEI. This CDR3 contains 13 residues. V gave up 5 bases and J gave up 1 base, with 8 bases separating them. CDR3 amino acids: CASSLRGNYGYTF. CDR3 coding DNA: TGTGCCAGCAGTTTGCGGGGTAACTATGGCTACACCTTC.

This chain links TRBV6-5 with TRBJ1-1; possibly TRBD1 for D (5 bases). V was clipped by 10 bases and J by 4 bases, with 19 bases between them. The CDR3 has 14 amino acids. CDR1 and CDR2 (germline): MNHEY, SVGAGI. CDR3 DNA sequence: TGTGCCACCTATAACGGGGCGGGAGGCACTGAAGCTTTCTTT. This translates into CATYNGAGGTEAFF.

This chain connects TRBV7-3 to TRBJ2-1; D call uncertain. The CDR3 extends over 13 amino acids. V lost 5 bases, J lost 1 base, and 6 bases lay in between. Germline CDR1 and CDR2: SGHTA and FQGTGA. Written as DNA, the CDR3 is TGTGCCAGCAGCCCAAGTTCCTACAATGAGCAGTTCTTC. This translates into CASSPSSYNEQFF.

The chain couples TRBV5-6 to TRBJ1-1; no reliable D call. This CDR3 contains 14 residues. Germline CDR1 and CDR2: SGHDT and YYEEEE. Trimming shortened V by 1 base and J by 0 bases, and 7 bases separated the two germline ends. The CDR3 DNA is TGTGCCAGCAGCTTGATGGGGTTGAACACTGAAGCTTTCTTT. Its translation: CASSLMGLNTEAFF.

As for this clone: The sample carries other DNA sequences with the same CDR3. The chain employs TRBV5-1 and TRBJ1-5; possibly TRBD1 for D (5 bases). Germline-derived CDR1 and CDR2 are SGHRS and YFSETQ. The CDR3 runs to 15 residues. Trimming took 1 base from V and 2 from J, leaving 10 bases between them. The CDR3 DNA reads as TGCGCCAGCAGCTTGACCGGGGGAGGCAATCAGCCCCAGCATTTT. Its protein product is CASSLTGGGNQPQHF.

The chain links TRBV2 to TRBJ2-1, with a tentative D call TRBD2 (7 bases). CDR3 size: 15 residues. Trimming took off 7 bases at V and 0 bases at J, with 13 bases between the two ends. CDR1 SNHLY and CDR2 FYNNEI come from the germline V gene. CDR3 sequence: CASNYGGPSYNEQFF. The CDR3 coding sequence is TGTGCCAGCAATTACGGGGGGCCCTCCTACAATGAGCAGTTCTTC.

Only a few counts were recorded for this clone. The V call is TRBV4-2, the J call TRBJ2-3; 15 bases align to TRBD2. This CDR3 is built from 19 residues. The V and J ends lost 5 bases and 5 bases, in that order; junction bases with no gene match: 14. Looked up from germline, CDR1 is LGHNA and CDR2 is YNFKEQ. CDR3 nucleotides: TGTGCCAGCAGCTCGGGACTAGCGGGGGGAGGGCTTTCAGGAGATACGCAGTATTTT. Protein: CASSSGLAGGGLSGDTQYF.

This rearrangement joins TRBV11-3 to TRBJ2-3, with 9 positions matching TRBD2. The J segment lost 5 bases and the V segment lost 8 bases, leaving 11 bases of the junction unmatched. Germline V gene sequence: CDR1 SGHNT, CDR2 YENEEA. This CDR3 is built from 15 residues. Here the CDR3 DNA reads TGTGCCAGCGGACCGGGGCTAGCGGGGCGAGATACGCAGTATTTT. Encoded protein: CASGPGLAGRDTQYF.

The gene calls are TRBV6-1 and TRBJ2-7, with a tentative D call TRBD1 (5 bases). CDR1 and CDR2 from the germline V gene are MNHNS and SASEGT. CDR3 length equals 12 residues. With 7 bases removed from V and 4 bases from J, the gap between germline ends came to 11 bases. The CDR3 loop is CASKPGWYEQYF. The CDR3 DNA sequence: TGTGCCAGCAAGCCAGGGTGGTACGAGCAGTACTTC.

This chain uses TRBV7-3 with TRBJ2-3, with a weak D call TRBD1 (5 bases). The CDR3 length is 14 residues. Looked up from germline, CDR1 is SGHTA and CDR2 is FQGTGA. The ends were cut back, 2 bases at V and 2 bases at J, with 8 bases in the middle. The DNA of the CDR3 is TGTGCCAGCAGCTTAGGGGCTACCACAGATACGCAGTATTTT. It specifies CASSLGATTDTQYF.

The chain combines TRBV5-1 with TRBJ1-1; weak D call: TRBD1 (5 bases). The CDR3 is made up of 13 amino acids. The V end was cut by 7 bases, the J end by 1 base, with 11 bases between. Germline V gene sequence: CDR1 SGHRS, CDR2 YFSETQ. CDR3 coding DNA: TGCGCCAGCCGCAGGGACTCGAACACTGAAGCTTTCTTT. As protein: CASRRDSNTEAFF.